This note documents a single T cell receptor beta chain sequence. The data stem from a study of blood T cell repertoires in COVID-19. Across the whole study: Italy, Spain and the United States were the sources of the convalescent and acute COVID-19 samples. Sources were T cells, B-cell-depleted T cells, or PBMCs; the material itself was cDNA or gDNA.

The method was immunoSEQ multiplex PCR; TCRdb's version includes in-frame clones alone and lacks a portion of them. The sample includes 240,000 or so clones, around four fifths seen only once; the top ten take approximately 13%. The CDR3 is 15 amino acids. With 5 bases clipped from V and 10 bases from J, the junction kept 10 bases outside the gene matches. Germline CDR1 SGHDN, CDR2 FVKESK. The TCR was taken from a woman aged 55-69 years with active or convalescent COVID-19. The chain couples TRBV14 to TRBJ1-6; 8 bases map to TRBD1. Sequenced: peripheral blood. CDR3 amino acids: CASSSGQGVWSPLHF. The CDR3, as DNA: TGTGCCAGCAGCTCCGGACAGGGTGTTTGGTCACCCCTCCACTTT.